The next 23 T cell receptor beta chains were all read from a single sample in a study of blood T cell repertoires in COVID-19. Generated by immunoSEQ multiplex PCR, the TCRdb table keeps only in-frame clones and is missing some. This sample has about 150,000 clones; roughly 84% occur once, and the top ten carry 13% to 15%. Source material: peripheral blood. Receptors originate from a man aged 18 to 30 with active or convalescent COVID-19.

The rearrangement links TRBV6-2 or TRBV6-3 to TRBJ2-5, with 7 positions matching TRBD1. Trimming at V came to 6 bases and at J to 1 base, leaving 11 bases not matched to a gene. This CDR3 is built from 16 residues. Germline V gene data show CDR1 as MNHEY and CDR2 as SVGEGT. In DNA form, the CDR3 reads TGTGCCAGCAGCTCCCAGTACAGGGGATTCCAAGAGACCCAGTACTTC. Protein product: CASSSQYRGFQETQYF.

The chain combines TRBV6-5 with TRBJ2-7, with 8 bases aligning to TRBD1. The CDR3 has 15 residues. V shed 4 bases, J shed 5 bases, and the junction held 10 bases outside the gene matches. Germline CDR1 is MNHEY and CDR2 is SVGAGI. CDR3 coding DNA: TGTGCCAGCAGTTTACAGGGGGTTTACCGGAACGAGCAGTACTTC. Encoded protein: CASSLQGVYRNEQYF.

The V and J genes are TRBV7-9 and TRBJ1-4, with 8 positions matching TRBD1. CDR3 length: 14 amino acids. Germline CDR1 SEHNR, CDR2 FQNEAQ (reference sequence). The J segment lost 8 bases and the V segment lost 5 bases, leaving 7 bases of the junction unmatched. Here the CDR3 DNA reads TGTGCCAGCAGCCCCCAGGGGGCGCGGGAAAAACTGTTTTTT. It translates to CASSPQGAREKLFF.

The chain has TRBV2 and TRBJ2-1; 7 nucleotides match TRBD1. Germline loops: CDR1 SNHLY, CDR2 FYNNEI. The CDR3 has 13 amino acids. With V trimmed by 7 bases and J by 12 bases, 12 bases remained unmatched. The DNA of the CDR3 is TGTGCCAGCATTGACAGGGCGGCCTCCGGGCAGTTCTTC. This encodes CASIDRAASGQFF. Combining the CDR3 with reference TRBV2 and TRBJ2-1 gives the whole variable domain EPEVTQTPSHQVTQMGQEVILRCVPISNHLYFYWYRQILGQKVEFLVSFYNNEISEKSEIFDDQFSVERPDGSNFTLKIRSTKLEDSAMYFCASIDRAASGQFFGPGTRLTVL.

CDR3 DNA: TGTGCCAGCAGGGGGGAGGGGACAGGCCGCTACGAGCAGTACTTC. Translated: CASRGEGTGRYEQYF. The V call is TRBV6-6, the J call TRBJ2-7; TRBD1 might be the D (8 bases). Trimming shortened V by 6 bases and J by 3 bases, and 18 bases separated the two germline ends. The CDR3 covers 15 residues. Germline loops: CDR1 MNHNY, CDR2 SVGAGI (reference sequence).

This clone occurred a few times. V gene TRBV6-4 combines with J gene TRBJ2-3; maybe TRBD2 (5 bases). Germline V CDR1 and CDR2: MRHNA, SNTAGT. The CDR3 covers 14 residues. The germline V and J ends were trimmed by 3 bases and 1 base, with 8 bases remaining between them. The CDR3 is CASSDRGGTDTQYF. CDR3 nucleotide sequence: TGTGCCAGCAGTGATCGGGGTGGCACAGATACGCAGTATTTT.

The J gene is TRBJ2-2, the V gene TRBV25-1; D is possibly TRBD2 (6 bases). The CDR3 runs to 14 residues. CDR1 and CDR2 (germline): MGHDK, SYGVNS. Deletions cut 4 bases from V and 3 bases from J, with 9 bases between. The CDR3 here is CASSGREDTGELFF. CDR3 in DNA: TGTGCCAGCAGTGGTAGGGAGGACACCGGGGAGCTGTTTTTT.

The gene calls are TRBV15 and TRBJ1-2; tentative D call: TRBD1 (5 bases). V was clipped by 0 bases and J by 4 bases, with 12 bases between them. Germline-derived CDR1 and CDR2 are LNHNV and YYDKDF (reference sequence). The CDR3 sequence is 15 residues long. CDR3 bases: TGTGCCACCAGCAGAGATGGGGTAGGGGCCTATGGCTACACCTTC. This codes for CATSRDGVGAYGYTF.

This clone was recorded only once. The CDR3 loop is CASRAGQGAADTQYF. CDR3 DNA: TGTGCCAGCAGGGCGGGACAGGGGGCTGCAGATACGCAGTATTTT. The V gene is TRBV6-4, the J gene TRBJ2-3; 12 bases are shared with TRBD1. J was trimmed by 4 bases and V by 6 bases; bases with no gene match: 5. The CDR3 spans 15 residues. Germline CDR1 MRHNA, CDR2 SNTAGT.

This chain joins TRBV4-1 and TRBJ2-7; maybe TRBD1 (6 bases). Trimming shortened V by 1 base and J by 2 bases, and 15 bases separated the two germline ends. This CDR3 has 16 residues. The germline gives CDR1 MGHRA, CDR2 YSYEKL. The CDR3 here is CASSQGSHRVTYEQYF. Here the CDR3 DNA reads TGCGCCAGCAGCCAAGGGTCGCACAGGGTTACCTACGAGCAGTACTTC.

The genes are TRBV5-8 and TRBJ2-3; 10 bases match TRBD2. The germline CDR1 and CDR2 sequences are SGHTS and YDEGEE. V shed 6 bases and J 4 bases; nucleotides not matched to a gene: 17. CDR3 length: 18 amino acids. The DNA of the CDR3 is TGTGCCAGCACCTTAACCCTCAGGGCTAGCGGGAGTTCAGATACGCAGTATTTT. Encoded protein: CASTLTLRASGSSDTQYF.

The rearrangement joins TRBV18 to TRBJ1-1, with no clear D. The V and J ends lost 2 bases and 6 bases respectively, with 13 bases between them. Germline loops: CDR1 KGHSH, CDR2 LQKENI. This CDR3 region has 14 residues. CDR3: CASSPTQVSAEAFF. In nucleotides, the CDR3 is TGTGCCAGCTCACCAACTCAGGTGTCGGCTGAAGCTTTCTTT.

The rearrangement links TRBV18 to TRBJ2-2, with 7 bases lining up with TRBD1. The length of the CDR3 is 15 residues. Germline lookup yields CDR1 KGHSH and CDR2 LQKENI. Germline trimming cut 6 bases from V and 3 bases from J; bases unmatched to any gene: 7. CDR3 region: CASSSGTAYTGELFF. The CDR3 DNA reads TGTGCCAGCTCGTCCGGGACAGCTTACACCGGGGAGCTGTTTTTT.

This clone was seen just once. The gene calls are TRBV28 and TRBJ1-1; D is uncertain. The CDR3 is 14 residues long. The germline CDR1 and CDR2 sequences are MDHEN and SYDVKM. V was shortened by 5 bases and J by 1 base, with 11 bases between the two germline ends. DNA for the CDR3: TGTGCCAGCAGTCCTAGACGCTGGAACACTGAAGCTTTCTTT. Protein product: CASSPRRWNTEAFF.

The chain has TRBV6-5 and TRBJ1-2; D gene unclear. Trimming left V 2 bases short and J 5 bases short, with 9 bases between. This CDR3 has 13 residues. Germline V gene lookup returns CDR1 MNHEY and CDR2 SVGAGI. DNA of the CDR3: TGTGCCAGCAGTTACGAGAGTAGATATGGCTACACCTTC. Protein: CASSYESRYGYTF.

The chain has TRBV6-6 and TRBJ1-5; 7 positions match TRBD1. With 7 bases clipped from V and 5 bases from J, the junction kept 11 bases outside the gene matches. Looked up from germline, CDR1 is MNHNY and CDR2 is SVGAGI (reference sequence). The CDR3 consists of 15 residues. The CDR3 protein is CASIPEGGVDQPQHF. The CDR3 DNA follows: TGTGCCAGCATCCCCGAAGGGGGCGTCGATCAGCCCCAGCATTTT.

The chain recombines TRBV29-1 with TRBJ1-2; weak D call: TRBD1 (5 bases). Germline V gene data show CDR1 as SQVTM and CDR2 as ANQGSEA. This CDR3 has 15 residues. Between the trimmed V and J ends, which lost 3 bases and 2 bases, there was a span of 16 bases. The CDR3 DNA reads TGCAGCGTTGATGAGGGAGGGGTTCCAAACTATGGCTACACCTTC. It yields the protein CSVDEGGVPNYGYTF.

This CDR3 is CASSTWAGELFF. The CDR3 nucleotides read TGTGCCAGTAGTACTTGGGCGGGGGAGCTGTTTTTT. The chain combines TRBV19 with TRBJ2-2, with no clear D. Germline V gene lookup returns CDR1 LNHDA and CDR2 SQIVND (reference sequence). The CDR3 is 12 amino acids. With 4 bases removed from V and 8 bases from J, the gap between germline ends came to 8 bases. Filled out from reference TRBV19 and TRBJ2-2, the complete variable domain reads DGGITQSPKYLFRKEGQNVTLSCEQNLNHDAMYWYRQDPGQGLRLIYYSQIVNDFQKGDIAEGYSVSREKKESFPLTVTSAQKNPTAFYLCASSTWAGELFFGEGSRLTVL.

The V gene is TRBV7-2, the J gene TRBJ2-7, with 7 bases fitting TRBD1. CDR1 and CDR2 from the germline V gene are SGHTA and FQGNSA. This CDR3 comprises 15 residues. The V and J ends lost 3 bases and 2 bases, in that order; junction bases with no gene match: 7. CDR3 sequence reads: CASSLKQGSTYEQYF. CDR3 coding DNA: TGTGCCAGCAGCTTGAAACAGGGGTCTACCTACGAGCAGTACTTC.

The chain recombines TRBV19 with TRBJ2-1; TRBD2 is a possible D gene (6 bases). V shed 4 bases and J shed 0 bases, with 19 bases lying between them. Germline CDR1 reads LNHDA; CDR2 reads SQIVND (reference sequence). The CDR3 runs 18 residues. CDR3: CASSTRPRGSGSYNEQFF. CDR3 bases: TGTGCCAGTAGTACCCGACCCCGGGGGAGCGGCTCCTACAATGAGCAGTTCTTC.

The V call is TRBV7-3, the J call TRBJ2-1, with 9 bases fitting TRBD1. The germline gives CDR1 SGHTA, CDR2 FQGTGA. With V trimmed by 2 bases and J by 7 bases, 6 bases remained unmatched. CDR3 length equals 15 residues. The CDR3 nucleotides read TGTGCCAGCAGCTTAGGGGACAGGGAGGGGAATGAGCAGTTCTTC. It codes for CASSLGDREGNEQFF. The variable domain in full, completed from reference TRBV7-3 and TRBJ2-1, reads GAGVSQTPSNKVTEKGKYVELRCDPISGHTALYWYRQSLGQGPEFLIYFQGTGAADDSGLPNDRFFAVRPEGSVSTLKIQRTERGDSAVYLCASSLGDREGNEQFFGPGTRLTVL.

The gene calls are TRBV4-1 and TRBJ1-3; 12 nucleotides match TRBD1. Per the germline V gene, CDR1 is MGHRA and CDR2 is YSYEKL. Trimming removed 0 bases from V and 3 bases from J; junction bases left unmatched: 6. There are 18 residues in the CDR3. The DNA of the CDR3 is TGCGCCAGCAGCCAAGATAGGGGACAGGGGGCGCGTGGAAACACCATATATTTT. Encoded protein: CASSQDRGQGARGNTIYF.

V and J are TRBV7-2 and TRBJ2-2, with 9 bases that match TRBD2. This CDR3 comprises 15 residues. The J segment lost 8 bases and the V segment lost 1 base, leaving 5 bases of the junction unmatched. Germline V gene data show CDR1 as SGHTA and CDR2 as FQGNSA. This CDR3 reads CASSLVTSGRGELFF. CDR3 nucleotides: TGTGCCAGCAGCTTAGTGACTAGCGGTAGGGGGGAGCTGTTTTTT.